This is a list of T cell receptor beta chains from one sample in a study of blood T cell repertoires in COVID-19. The protocol was immunoSEQ multiplex PCR, while the TCRdb copy is restricted to in-frame clones and leaves out a portion. The sample yields roughly 250,000 clones, about nine tenths seen once. The sample was PBMCs or T cells enriched from blood (not recorded which). The origin of the receptors is a woman between 50 and 59 years old who had recovered from COVID-19. Both conserved end residues are part of each CDR3. The D gene is left open where the match is weak. The size entry is marked missing in some rows and otherwise reads once, few, many or a size class.

V gene,D gene,clone size,J gene,CDR3 protein,CDR3 DNA
TRBV27,NA,NA,TRBJ1-1,CASKTRQYTEAFF,TGTGCCAGCAAAACCCGACAGTACACTGAAGCTTTCTTT
TRBV11-2,TRBD1,NA,TRBJ1-2,CASSPIRTGKVGYGYTF,TGTGCCAGCAGCCCCATTCGGACAGGGAAAGTCGGCTATGGCTACACCTTC
TRBV7-9,NA,NA,TRBJ2-7,CASSLGGTEQYF,TGTGCCAGCAGCTTGGGCGGGACCGAGCAGTACTTC
TRBV7-2,TRBD1,few,TRBJ2-2,CASSLGTGNTGELFF,TGTGCCAGCAGCTTAGGGACAGGGAACACCGGGGAGCTGTTTTTT
TRBV5-5,NA,NA,TRBJ2-7,CASSRTLYEQYF,TGTGCCAGCAGCCGGACACTATACGAGCAGTACTTC
TRBV10-2,TRBD1,NA,TRBJ1-4,CASRDSGTGEGKLFF,TGCGCCAGCAGAGATTCCGGGACAGGGGAAGGAAAACTGTTTTTT
TRBV20-1,NA,NA,TRBJ2-1,CSASSRNEQFF,TGCAGTGCCTCGAGCCGGAATGAGCAGTTCTTC
TRBV7-2,NA,NA,TRBJ2-5,CASSLMLARQETQYF,TGTGCCAGCAGCTTAATGCTGGCAAGACAAGAGACCCAGTACTTC
TRBV7-2,NA,NA,TRBJ2-5,CASSPRTGGETQYF,TGTGCCAGCAGCCCGAGGACTGGAGGGGAGACCCAGTACTTC
TRBV30,TRBD2,NA,TRBJ2-5,CAWSRSGSVETQYF,TGTGCCTGGAGTCGTAGCGGGAGTGTAGAGACCCAGTACTTC
TRBV19,NA,NA,TRBJ1-2,CASSRLRAAGQYGYTF,TGTGCCAGTAGCCGTCTTAGGGCGGCGGGGCAATATGGCTACACCTTC
TRBV7-2,NA,NA,TRBJ1-1,CASSPQGLLMNTEAFF,TGTGCCAGCAGCCCTCAGGGCCTGCTAATGAACACTGAAGCTTTCTTT
TRBV7-3,NA,NA,TRBJ2-3,CASSLAGGSSTDTQYF,TGTGCCAGCAGCTTAGCGGGCGGGTCAAGCACAGATACGCAGTATTTT
TRBV14,TRBD2,NA,TRBJ2-7,CASSQRLAVYEQYF,TGTGCCAGCAGCCAAAGACTAGCGGTCTACGAGCAGTACTTC